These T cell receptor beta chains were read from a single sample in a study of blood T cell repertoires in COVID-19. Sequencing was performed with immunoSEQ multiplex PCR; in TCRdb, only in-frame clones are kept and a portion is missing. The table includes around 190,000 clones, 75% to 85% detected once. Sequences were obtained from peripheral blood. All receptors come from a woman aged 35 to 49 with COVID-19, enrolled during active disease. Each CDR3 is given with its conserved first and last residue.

CDR3aa: CASSVLGTGELFF
v_gene: TRBV9
j_gene: TRBJ2-2

CDR3aa: CASTLRNGQGADTQYF
v_gene: TRBV5-4
j_gene: TRBJ2-3

CDR3aa: CAWNKQANEKLFF
v_gene: TRBV30
j_gene: TRBJ1-4

CDR3aa: CASSSGTGGEETQYF
v_gene: TRBV11-3
j_gene: TRBJ2-5

CDR3aa: CASIGWAGNTIYF
v_gene: TRBV12-3/TRBV12-4
j_gene: TRBJ1-3

CDR3aa: CASSLEPAGGNEQFF
v_gene: TRBV5-1
j_gene: TRBJ2-1

CDR3aa: CASRATSGGYNEQFF
v_gene: TRBV6-5
j_gene: TRBJ2-1

CDR3aa: CASSIGQGIIRPQHF
v_gene: TRBV19
j_gene: TRBJ1-5

CDR3aa: CASSLRGLGNTGELFF
v_gene: TRBV27
j_gene: TRBJ2-2

CDR3aa: CASSLALAGDTQYF
v_gene: TRBV5-1
j_gene: TRBJ2-3